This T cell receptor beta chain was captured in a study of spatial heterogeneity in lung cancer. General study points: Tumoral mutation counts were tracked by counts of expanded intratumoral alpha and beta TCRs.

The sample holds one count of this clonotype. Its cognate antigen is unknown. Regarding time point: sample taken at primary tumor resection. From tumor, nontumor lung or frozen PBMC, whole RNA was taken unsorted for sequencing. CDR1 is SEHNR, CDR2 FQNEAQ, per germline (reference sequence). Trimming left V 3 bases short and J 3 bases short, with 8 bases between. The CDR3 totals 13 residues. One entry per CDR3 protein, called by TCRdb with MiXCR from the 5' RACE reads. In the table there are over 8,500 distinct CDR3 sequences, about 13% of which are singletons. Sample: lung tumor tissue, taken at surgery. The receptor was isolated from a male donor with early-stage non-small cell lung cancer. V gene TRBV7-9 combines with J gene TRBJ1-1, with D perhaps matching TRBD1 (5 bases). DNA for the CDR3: TGTGCCAGCAGCTTTATAGGGGACACTGAAGCTTTCTTT. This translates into CASSFIGDTEAFF. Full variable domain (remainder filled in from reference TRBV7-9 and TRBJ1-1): DTGVSQNPRHKITKRGQNVTFRCDPISEHNRLYWYRQTLGQGPEFLTYFQNEAQLEKSRLLSDRFSAERPKGSFSTLEIQRTEQGDSAMYLCASSFIGDTEAFFGQGTRLTVV.